This T cell receptor beta chain was recovered during a study of beta chain features in type 1 diabetes. Study-wide context: Sorted cells numbering 95 million to 110 million were examined across all samples.

Germline V gives CDR1 SGDLS, CDR2 YYNGEE. Trimming shortened V by 1 base and J by 6 bases, and 11 bases separated the two germline ends. The CDR3 has 13 residues. In the case of this clone: As yet, its antigen is unknown.

The investigators reverse transcribed all of the isolated RNA, so they sequenced expressed TCRB transcripts. Profiled with immunoSEQ multiplex PCR; TCRdb holds only in-frame clones, not every one. Of roughly 150,000 clones listed, 9% are singletons. Study-wide findings and caveats: Resolution of whether HLA type affects TCRB rearrangement was not achieved here. Among all four CD4+ subsets, Type 1 diabetes patients had TCRB CDR3s that were moderately but significantly shorter. Fewer insertions but more deletions were seen at VDJ junctions in type 1 diabetes patients.

The V and J genes are TRBV9 and TRBJ2-7; TRBD2 might be the D (5 bases). Specimen: central memory CD4+ T cells from blood. This clonotype was obtained from a woman aged 25 to 39 with type 1 diabetes. The CDR3 nucleotides are TGTGCCAGCAGCGTAAGTGACGCGGGCGAGCAGTACTTC. It encodes CASSVSDAGEQYF.